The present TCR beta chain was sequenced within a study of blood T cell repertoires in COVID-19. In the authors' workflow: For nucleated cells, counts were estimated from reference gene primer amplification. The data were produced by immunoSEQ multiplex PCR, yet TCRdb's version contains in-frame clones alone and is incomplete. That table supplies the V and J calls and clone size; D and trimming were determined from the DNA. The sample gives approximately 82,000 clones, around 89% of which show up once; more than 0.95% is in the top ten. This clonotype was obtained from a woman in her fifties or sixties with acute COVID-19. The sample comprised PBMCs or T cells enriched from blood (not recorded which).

The CDR3 region is CASSLAGGGTDTQYF. The CDR3, as DNA: TGCGCCAGCAGCCTAGCGGGAGGGGGTACAGATACGCAGTATTTT. The chain recombines TRBV5-1 with TRBJ2-3; TRBD2 matches 12 bases. Trimming removed 4 bases from V and 3 bases from J; junction bases left unmatched: 3. The germline V gene has CDR1 SGHRS and CDR2 YFSETQ. There are 15 residues in the CDR3.